A selection of T cell receptor beta chains follows, all from one sample in a study of T-cell reconstitution after alpha-beta-depleted transplantation in children. One entry per CDR3 protein results from TCRdb running MiXCR on the PCR reads. The sample includes over 200,000 distinct CDR3 sequences, approximately 10% of them seen just once. The sequenced sample was PBMCs from the stem cell graft donor, obtained from the stem cell graft. These receptors originate from a human donor who donated a stem cell graft to a child with acute lymphoblastic leukemia. CDR3s include the opening cysteine and the closing phenylalanine or tryptophan. The D gene is left open where the match is weak. Not every row has a clone size; where given, it reads once, few, many or a size class.

v_call	d_call	cdr3_length	j_call	clone_size	cdr3_aa	cdr3_nt
TRBV12-3/TRBV12-4	.	14	TRBJ1-2	many	CASSLYGDNYGYTF	TGTGCCAGCAGTTTATATGGGGACAACTATGGCTACACCTTC
TRBV12-3/TRBV12-4	.	14	TRBJ1-4	many	CASAWGTTNEKLFF	TGTGCCAGCGCCTGGGGCACAACTAATGAAAAACTGTTTTTT
TRBV6-1	TRBD1	17	TRBJ2-5	.	CASSQRGTGDPGETQYF	TGTGCCAGCAGTCAACGAGGGACAGGGGATCCCGGGGAGACCCAGTACTTC
TRBV11-2	.	15	TRBJ2-7	.	CASSPTGPGSYEQYF	TGTGCCAGCAGCCCTACCGGTCCAGGATCCTACGAGCAGTACTTC
TRBV5-1	.	14	TRBJ2-7	.	CASSWDQGGYEQYF	TGCGCCAGCAGCTGGGACCAGGGGGGTTACGAGCAGTACTTC
TRBV27	TRBD1	15	TRBJ1-5	many	CASSLGQGSNQPQHF	TGTGCCAGCAGTTTGGGACAGGGTAGCAATCAGCCCCAGCATTTT
TRBV30	.	11	TRBJ1-1	many	CAWSERAEAFF	TGTGCCTGGAGTGAGAGGGCTGAAGCTTTCTTT
TRBV3-1	TRBD1	14	TRBJ1-4	many	CASSATGVEEKLFF	TGTGCCAGCAGCGCAACAGGGGTAGAGGAAAAACTGTTTTTT
TRBV10-3	.	14	TRBJ1-5	many	CAISERGLGEPQHF	TGTGCCATCAGTGAGCGGGGGTTGGGGGAGCCCCAGCATTTT
TRBV7-2	.	14	TRBJ1-2	few	CASSLSGASEGYTF	TGTGCCAGCAGCTTAAGTGGGGCCTCCGAAGGCTACACCTTC
TRBV20-1	.	12	TRBJ2-2	.	CSAKGGPGELFF	TGCAGTGCTAAAGGGGGTCCCGGGGAGCTGTTTTTT
TRBV5-1	.	16	TRBJ2-5	few	CAVSTGIRGGTETQYF	TGCGCCGTCAGCACCGGGATTAGAGGCGGTACGGAGACCCAGTACTTC
TRBV20-1	TRBD1	14	TRBJ1-6	many	CSAGTVVLGSPLHF	TGCAGTGCCGGGACAGTGGTCTTGGGCTCACCCCTCCACTTT
TRBV5-5	TRBD1	12	TRBJ1-2	few	CASSFTGDGYTF	TGTGCCAGCAGCTTCACAGGGGATGGCTACACCTTC
TRBV11-2	TRBD2	19	TRBJ2-7	few	CASSARLAGGLTTYYEQYF	TGTGCCAGCAGCGCACGACTAGCGGGGGGACTTACGACTTACTACGAGCAGTACTTC
TRBV20-1	.	15	TRBJ1-1	.	CSARVWRAANTEAFF	TGCAGTGCTAGAGTCTGGCGGGCAGCCAACACTGAAGCTTTCTTT
TRBV7-2	.	13	TRBJ1-5	many	CASRSHRDQPQHF	TGTGCCAGCAGATCCCACAGAGATCAGCCCCAGCATTTT
TRBV7-2	.	13	TRBJ1-1	many	CASSRDVGTEAFF	TGTGCCAGCAGCCGGGACGTTGGCACTGAAGCTTTCTTT
TRBV20-1	.	15	TRBJ2-1	few	CSARRRVTTYNEQFF	TGCAGTGCTAGGAGGAGGGTCACAACCTACAATGAGCAGTTCTTC